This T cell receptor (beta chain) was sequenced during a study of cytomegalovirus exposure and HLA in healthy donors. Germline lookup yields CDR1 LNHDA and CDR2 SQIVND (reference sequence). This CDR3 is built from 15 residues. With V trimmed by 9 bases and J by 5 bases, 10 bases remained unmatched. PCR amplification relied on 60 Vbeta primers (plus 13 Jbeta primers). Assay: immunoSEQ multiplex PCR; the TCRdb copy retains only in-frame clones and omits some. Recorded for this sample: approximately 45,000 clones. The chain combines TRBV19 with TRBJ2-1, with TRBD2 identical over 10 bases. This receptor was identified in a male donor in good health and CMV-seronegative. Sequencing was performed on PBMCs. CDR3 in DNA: TGTGCCAGCCAACAACTAGCGGGGTCCGACAATGAGCAGTTCTTC. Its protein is CASQQLAGSDNEQFF. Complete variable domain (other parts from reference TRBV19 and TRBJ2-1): DGGITQSPKYLFRKEGQNVTLSCEQNLNHDAMYWYRQDPGQGLRLIYYSQIVNDFQKGDIAEGYSVSREKKESFPLTVTSAQKNPTAFYLCASQQLAGSDNEQFFGPGTRLTVL.